The entry below describes one TCR beta chain. What it recognizes is unknown. The data were taken from a study of T cell responses to AZD1222 COVID-19 vaccine. General study points: Dominant CD4 TCR responses targeted spike regions 160-218 and 743-854. Unmutated variant regions reportedly attract nearly half of all spike-specific TCRs.

CDR1 MNHNY and CDR2 SVGAGI come from the germline V gene (reference sequence). The CDR3 contains 15 residues. Trimming removed 2 bases at V and 1 base at J, with 9 bases between. Pooled together were second doses at about 4 or about 12 weeks. The method was immunoSEQ multiplex PCR; TCRdb's version includes in-frame clones alone and lacks a portion of them. Counted here are more than 70,000 clones, around 90% occurring once; the ten biggest clones make up approximately 30%. Sequences were derived from peripheral blood, sampled 28 days after the second AZD1222 dose. The chain couples TRBV6-6 to TRBJ1-3; the D is unclear. This receptor was taken from an adult who received the AZD1222 COVID-19 vaccine. CDR3 loop: CASSYRVGSGNTIYF. CDR3 DNA: TGTGCCAGCAGTTACAGGGTGGGATCTGGAAACACCATATATTTT.